This TCR beta chain comes out of a study of blood T cell repertoires in COVID-19. J lost 6 bases, V lost 9 bases, and 5 bases had no gene match. The CDR3 sequence is 12 residues long. Per the germline V gene, CDR1 is MDHEN and CDR2 is SYDVKM. TCRdb's copy holds only in-frame clones and misses some; the assay was immunoSEQ multiplex PCR. The sample holds around 55,000 clones, 80% to 95% seen once. Source material: peripheral blood. The source of this sequence is a human donor with active COVID-19. The donor label of this sample is uncertain. The chain has TRBV28 and TRBJ1-1; 9 bases fit TRBD1. This CDR3 is CASYRGQAEAFF. The CDR3 DNA is TGTGCCAGTTACAGGGGGCAGGCTGAAGCTTTCTTT.